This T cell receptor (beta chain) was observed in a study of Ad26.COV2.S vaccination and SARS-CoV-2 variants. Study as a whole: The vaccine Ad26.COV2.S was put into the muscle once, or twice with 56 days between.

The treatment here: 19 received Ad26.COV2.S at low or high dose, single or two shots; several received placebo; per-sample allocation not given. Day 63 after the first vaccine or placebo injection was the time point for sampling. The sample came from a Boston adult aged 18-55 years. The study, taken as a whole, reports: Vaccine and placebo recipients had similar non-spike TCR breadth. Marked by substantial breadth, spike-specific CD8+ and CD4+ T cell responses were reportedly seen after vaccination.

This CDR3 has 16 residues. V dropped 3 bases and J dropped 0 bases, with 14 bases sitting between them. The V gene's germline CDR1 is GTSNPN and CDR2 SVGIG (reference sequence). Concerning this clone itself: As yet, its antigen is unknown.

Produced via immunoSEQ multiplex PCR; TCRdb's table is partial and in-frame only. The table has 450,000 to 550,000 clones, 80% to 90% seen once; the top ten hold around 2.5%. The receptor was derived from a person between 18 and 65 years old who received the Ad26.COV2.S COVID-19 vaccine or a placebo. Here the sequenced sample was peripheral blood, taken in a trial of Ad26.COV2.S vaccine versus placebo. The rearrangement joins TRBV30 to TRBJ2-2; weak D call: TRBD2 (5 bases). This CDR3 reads CAWSSYRGTNTGELFF. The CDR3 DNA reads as TGTGCCTGGAGCAGTTATAGAGGGACGAACACCGGGGAGCTGTTTTTT.